These 24 T cell receptor beta chains were all obtained from the same sample, sequenced in a study of T cell responses to AZD1222 COVID-19 vaccine (dated by TCRdb to the early 2020s). The library was built by means of the immunoSEQ multiplex PCR assay. In TCRdb, the immuneACCESS table is reduced to in-frame sequences with V and J assigned. These tables do not hold every clone; where another copy was compared, an unresolved V gene accounts for under half, and the others remain unexplained. In all, the sample holds more than 80,000 clones, and 80% to 90% of those were seen once. 2% to 2.5% of the sample goes to the ten largest clones. Sample time point, as interpreted from the label and publication: about 28 days (+/-7) after the second vaccine dose. This specimen consisted of peripheral blood, obtained 28 days after the second AZD1222 dose. Every receptor here comes from an adult who received the AZD1222 COVID-19 vaccine.

The chain recombines TRBV3-1 (or the pseudogene TRBV3-2) with TRBJ1-4; TRBD1 agrees at 7 bases. Germline V lookup: CDR1 LGHDT, CDR2 YNNKEL (reference sequence). V was pared by 3 bases and J by 8 bases, with 9 bases of the junction left unmatched. The CDR3 has 15 amino acids. The CDR3 DNA sequence: TGTGCCAGCAGCCACGGACAGGCCGGGGCGGAAAAACTGTTTTTT. This codes for CASSHGQAGAEKLFF.

This sequence joins TRBV2 and TRBJ1-6, with D perhaps TRBD1 (5 bases). CDR3 length equals 16 residues. Germline V gives CDR1 SNHLY, CDR2 FYNNEI. V was pared by 9 bases and J by 0 bases, with 15 bases between. The CDR3: CASGGVASSYNSPLHF. The CDR3 DNA reads as TGTGCCAGTGGGGGGGTTGCAAGCTCCTATAATTCACCCCTCCACTTT.

The chain carries TRBV7-3 and TRBJ1-1; no clear D gene. The CDR3 sequence is 12 residues long. V lost 1 base and J 8 bases, leaving 8 bases between the germline ends. The V gene's germline CDR1 is SGHTA and CDR2 FQGTGA. DNA of the CDR3: TGTGCCAGCAGCTTAATTGCCAAGGAAGCTTTCTTT. Protein product: CASSLIAKEAFF. Full variable domain (remainder filled in from reference TRBV7-3 and TRBJ1-1): GAGVSQTPSNKVTEKGKYVELRCDPISGHTALYWYRQSLGQGPEFLIYFQGTGAADDSGLPNDRFFAVRPEGSVSTLKIQRTERGDSAVYLCASSLIAKEAFFGQGTRLTVV.

The chain carries TRBV7-9 and TRBJ2-1; 7 nucleotides match TRBD2. CDR3 length: 14 residues. Germline CDR1 SEHNR, CDR2 FQNEAQ (reference sequence). The V segment lost 5 bases and the J segment 6 bases; nucleotides outside the gene matches: 7. The CDR3 sequence: CASSVRGGINEQFF. The CDR3, as DNA: TGTGCCAGCAGCGTTCGCGGGGGAATCAATGAGCAGTTCTTC.

The V and J genes are TRBV12-5 and TRBJ2-3; 8 bases fit TRBD2. Per germline, CDR1 LGHNT and CDR2 FRNRAP. Trimming cost V 6 bases and J 3 bases; bases outside gene matches: 2. The CDR3 runs to 13 residues. The CDR3 DNA reads as TGTGCTAGTGGGGCTAGCGGGACAGATACGCAGTATTTT. Protein: CASGASGTDTQYF.

The chain combines TRBV2 with TRBJ2-4; TRBD1 matches 7 bases. Looked up from germline, CDR1 is SNHLY and CDR2 is FYNNEI. CDR3 length: 11 residues. Unmatched junction bases numbered 3, after V lost 3 bases and J lost 13 bases. The CDR3 here is CASSDRQGQYF. CDR3 coding DNA: TGTGCCAGCAGTGACCGACAGGGCCAGTACTTC.

This chain joins TRBV10-3 and TRBJ2-7, with D perhaps matching TRBD1 (5 bases). V was shortened by 5 bases and J by 5 bases, with 10 bases between the two germline ends. CDR3 length: 12 amino acids. Germline CDR1 ENHRY, CDR2 SYGVKD. CDR3 region: CAISSTAHEQYF. CDR3 nucleotide sequence: TGTGCCATCAGTTCGACAGCCCACGAGCAGTACTTC.

V gene TRBV18 combines with J gene TRBJ1-1, with D perhaps TRBD1 (6 bases). This CDR3 region has 12 residues. Germline CDR1 reads KGHSH; CDR2 reads LQKENI. V was clipped by 6 bases and J by 3 bases, with 8 bases between them. The CDR3 here is CASSNRDTEAFF. The CDR3, as DNA: TGTGCCAGCTCGAACAGGGACACTGAAGCTTTCTTT.

The chain couples TRBV4-3 to TRBJ2-4; D remains ambiguous. The CDR3 spans 17 residues. Germline CDR1 reads LGHNA; CDR2 reads YSLEER. Trimming shortened V by 3 bases and J by 1 base, and 16 bases separated the two germline ends. DNA for the CDR3: TGCGCCAGCAGCCAGGGAAAGGGAAAGAGGGCCAAAAACATTCAGTACTTC. Translating it yields CASSQGKGKRAKNIQYF.

V is TRBV6-5 and J is TRBJ1-5, with D possibly TRBD1 on 5 matching bases. The CDR3 covers 15 residues. V lost 0 bases to trimming and J lost 4 bases, with 10 bases between them. CDR1 is MNHEY, CDR2 SVGAGI, per germline. DNA for the CDR3: TGTGCCAGCAGTTACTCGATAGCAGGGAATCAGCCCCAGCATTTT. Residues: CASSYSIAGNQPQHF.

The V gene is TRBV18, the J gene TRBJ1-1, with 8 bases identical to TRBD1. Germline values: CDR1 KGHSH, CDR2 LQKENI. J lost 7 bases, V lost 3 bases, and 7 bases had no gene match. The CDR3 extends over 14 amino acids. CDR3: CASSPQDRVLEAFF. As DNA, the CDR3 is TGTGCCAGCTCACCGCAGGACAGGGTTCTTGAAGCTTTCTTT. Full variable domain (outside the CDR3, taken from reference TRBV18 and TRBJ1-1): NAGVMQNPRHLVRRRGQEARLRCSPMKGHSHVYWYRQLPEEGLKFMVYLQKENIIDESGMPKERFSAEFPKEGPSILRIQQVVRGDSAAYFCASSPQDRVLEAFFGQGTRLTVV.

The gene calls are TRBV3-1 (or the pseudogene TRBV3-2) and TRBJ2-1, with TRBD2 as a possible D gene (5 bases). The germline gives CDR1 LGHDT, CDR2 YNNKEL (reference sequence). This CDR3 region has 16 residues. Between the trimmed V and J ends, which lost 0 bases and 7 bases, there was a span of 16 bases. The CDR3 DNA reads as TGTGCCAGCAGCCAAGACCCCTCAATACTAGGAAATGAGCAGTTCTTC. It translates to CASSQDPSILGNEQFF.

This chain links TRBV9 with TRBJ2-1; 11 positions agree with TRBD2. This CDR3 spans 17 amino acids. V shed 2 bases and J 3 bases; nucleotides not matched to a gene: 7. CDR1 and CDR2 (germline): SGDLS, YYNGEE. Here the CDR3 DNA reads TGTGCCAGCAGCGTCTCCGGGACTAGCGGCCTCTACAATGAGCAGTTCTTC. It yields the protein CASSVSGTSGLYNEQFF.

The chain carries TRBV19 and TRBJ1-6, with 7 bases matching TRBD1. The CDR3 loop spans 15 amino acids. Germline CDR1 is LNHDA and CDR2 is SQIVND (reference sequence). V dropped 3 bases and J dropped 5; count of bases not matched to a gene: 4. CDR3 in DNA: TGTGCCAGTAGTATCGGTGGGACAGATAATTCACCCCTCCACTTT. Translated: CASSIGGTDNSPLHF. Filled out from reference TRBV19 and TRBJ1-6, the complete variable domain reads DGGITQSPKYLFRKEGQNVTLSCEQNLNHDAMYWYRQDPGQGLRLIYYSQIVNDFQKGDIAEGYSVSREKKESFPLTVTSAQKNPTAFYLCASSIGGTDNSPLHFGNGTRLTVT.

J is TRBJ1-2 and V is TRBV2; D is uncertain. The germline V gene encodes CDR1 SNHLY and CDR2 FYNNEI. The CDR3 has 14 amino acids. V lost 7 bases and J 5 bases, leaving 17 bases between the germline ends. DNA of the CDR3: TGTGCCAGCACTTATGAGGGAGTAGGGTATGGCTACACCTTC. Amino acids: CASTYEGVGYGYTF. Complete variable domain (other parts from reference TRBV2 and TRBJ1-2): EPEVTQTPSHQVTQMGQEVILRCVPISNHLYFYWYRQILGQKVEFLVSFYNNEISEKSEIFDDQFSVERPDGSNFTLKIRSTKLEDSAMYFCASTYEGVGYGYTFGSGTRLTVV.

The rearrangement joins TRBV11-2 to TRBJ2-7; possible D gene TRBD2, 6 bases. Germline V gives CDR1 SGHAT, CDR2 FQNNGV. Trimming pared 3 bases from V and 7 bases from J, leaving 16 bases between. This CDR3 is built from 14 residues. The CDR3 is CASSFSSGDVEQYF. The CDR3 DNA reads as TGTGCCAGCAGCTTCTCATCGGGAGATGTGGAGCAGTACTTC.

This chain links TRBV19 with TRBJ1-6; perhaps TRBD1 as D (6 bases). Per germline, CDR1 LNHDA and CDR2 SQIVND (reference sequence). The CDR3 runs 16 residues. The germline V and J ends were trimmed by 3 bases and 5 bases, with 14 bases remaining between them. The CDR3 sequence: CASSIMGAADNSPLHF. The CDR3 DNA reads as TGTGCCAGTAGTATTATGGGGGCGGCAGATAATTCACCCCTCCACTTT.

The chain links TRBV9 to TRBJ2-1; 7 nucleotides line up with TRBD2. The V gene's germline CDR1 is SGDLS and CDR2 YYNGEE. The J segment lost 0 bases and the V segment lost 4 bases, leaving 4 bases of the junction unmatched. The CDR3 covers 15 residues. As DNA, the CDR3 is TGTGCCAGCAGCTTCGGACTAGACTCCTACAATGAGCAGTTCTTC. Amino acids: CASSFGLDSYNEQFF.

The chain combines TRBV7-3 with TRBJ1-2; 7 bases are shared with TRBD1. Germline CDR1 is SGHTA and CDR2 is FQGTGA. This CDR3 has 16 residues. V was pared by 11 bases and J by 4 bases, with 19 bases of the junction left unmatched. The CDR3 loop reads CAWTRQGLLLFYGYTF. The DNA of the CDR3 is TGTGCCTGGACTCGACAGGGCTTGTTGTTATTCTATGGCTACACCTTC.

This clone was recorded a few times. The rearrangement links TRBV10-3 to TRBJ2-1; TRBD2 agrees at 10 bases. V lost 6 bases and J lost 8; bases outside the gene matches: 10. The CDR3 loop spans 15 amino acids. The germline V gene has CDR1 ENHRY and CDR2 SYGVKD. CDR3 coding DNA: TGTGCCATCAGAGAGGAAGCGGGGGGGCCCTATGAGCAGTTCTTC. Translation: CAIREEAGGPYEQFF.

This clone was recorded only once. The rearrangement joins TRBV5-6 to TRBJ1-2; a weak D match, TRBD1 (5 bases). The length of the CDR3 is 14 residues. The germline V gene encodes CDR1 SGHDT and CDR2 YYEEEE. The V and J ends lost 4 bases and 3 bases respectively, with 13 bases between them. The CDR3 spells CASSMGGSDYGYTF. As DNA, the CDR3 is TGTGCCAGCAGCATGGGGGGATCGGACTATGGCTACACCTTC.

The chain employs TRBV4-1 and TRBJ2-7; TRBD2 matches at 10 bases. Trimming took 0 bases from V and 2 from J; bases not matched to a gene: 10. The CDR3 contains 18 residues. Germline-derived CDR1 and CDR2 are MGHRA and YSYEKL. This CDR3 is CASSQETRRTSGTYEQYF. The DNA of the CDR3 is TGCGCCAGCAGCCAAGAAACCCGACGGACTAGCGGTACCTACGAGCAGTACTTC.

The sample holds one count of this clone. The chain combines TRBV6-2 or TRBV6-3 with TRBJ1-6, with a weak D call TRBD1 (5 bases). The V end was cut by 0 bases, the J end by 3 bases, with 12 bases between. The CDR3 has 17 residues. The germline CDR1 and CDR2 sequences are MNHEY and SVGEGT. The CDR3 DNA is TGTGCCAGCAGTTACTCGTCAGGGCCCGACTATAATTCACCCCTCCACTTT. It specifies CASSYSSGPDYNSPLHF.

This chain joins TRBV2 and TRBJ1-5; D perhaps matches TRBD1 (5 bases). Germline loops: CDR1 SNHLY, CDR2 FYNNEI. V dropped 6 bases and J dropped 5 bases, with 20 bases sitting between them. The length of the CDR3 is 16 residues. The CDR3 DNA follows: TGTGCCAGCAGCTCGCCCTCCGGGACCACTGATCAGCCCCAGCATTTT. It specifies CASSSPSGTTDQPQHF. The whole variable domain, filled in from reference TRBV2 and TRBJ1-5, reads EPEVTQTPSHQVTQMGQEVILRCVPISNHLYFYWYRQILGQKVEFLVSFYNNEISEKSEIFDDQFSVERPDGSNFTLKIRSTKLEDSAMYFCASSSPSGTTDQPQHFGDGTRLSIL.